This T cell receptor beta chain appears in the sequencing data of a study of graft-versus-host responses after intestinal transplantation. Method: immunoSEQ multiplex PCR; TCRdb's copy keeps in-frame clones and lacks some. Of 16,000 or so clones in the sample, around 95% were seen once. The CDR3 totals 15 residues. V lost 8 bases to trimming and J lost 9 bases, with 23 bases between them. Germline CDR1 is MDHEN and CDR2 is SYDVKM. The source material was PBMCs, sampled 23 days after intestinal transplant. The V gene is TRBV28, the J gene TRBJ2-1; D uncertain. The clonotype originates from a human patient who received an intestinal transplant, so some T cells may come from the graft donor. The CDR3 protein is CASLRIDKLMGEQFF. CDR3 nucleotide sequence: TGTGCCAGCCTCAGGATCGATAAACTAATGGGTGAGCAGTTCTTC.